A selection of T cell receptor beta chains follows, all from one sample in a study of cytomegalovirus exposure and HLA in healthy donors. The repertoire was sequenced with immunoSEQ multiplex PCR; TCRdb's copy has only in-frame clones and lacks some. Of 120,000 or so clones in the sample, approximately 10% were seen once. The sequenced sample was PBMCs. The receptors were gathered from a young woman in good health and CMV-seropositive. The CDR3 runs from the conserved cysteine through the conserved F or W. Each record gives: J gene, V gene, D gene, clone size, CDR3 DNA, CDR3 protein. D genes are given only for firm matches. A row's size may be missing; if present it is once, few, many or a size class.

>TRBJ1-2|TRBV29-1|NA|few
TGCAGCGTTGGGGGATTGCTACAGGATGGCTACACCTTC
CSVGGLLQDGYTF
>TRBJ2-7|TRBV6-1|NA|few
TGTGCCAGCCTGGGGCGGCAGCTACCAGCCTACGAGCAGTACTTC
CASLGRQLPAYEQYF
>TRBJ2-1|TRBV6-1|NA|few
TGTGCCAGCAGGGTAAGCCGGGACTCTTACAATGAGCAGTTCTTC
CASRVSRDSYNEQFF
>TRBJ2-1|TRBV19|TRBD1|few
TGTGCCAGTAGCATGGACAGGGGACTCTACAATGAGCAGTTCTTC
CASSMDRGLYNEQFF
>TRBJ2-1|TRBV9|TRBD2|few
TGTGCCAGCAGCGTAGCTGGACTAGCGGGAGGTGAGCAGTTCTTC
CASSVAGLAGGEQFF
>TRBJ2-7|TRBV28|TRBD1|NA
TGTGCCAGCAGTTTATGGTCAGGGGGCTCCTACGAGCAGTACTTC
CASSLWSGGSYEQYF
>TRBJ1-1|TRBV7-9|NA|NA
TGTGCCAGCCTACCGGTACCGGACACTGAAGCTTTCTTT
CASLPVPDTEAFF
>TRBJ2-2|TRBV18|TRBD1|NA
TGTGCCAGCTCACCACAGGGGGCATTGGGCACCGGGGAGCTGTTTTTT
CASSPQGALGTGELFF
>TRBJ1-4|TRBV28|NA|NA
TGTGCCAGCGCCCCACAGTCTAATGAAAAACTGTTTTTT
CASAPQSNEKLFF
>TRBJ1-4|TRBV5-1|TRBD1|few
TGCGCCAGCAGCTTGGCTGGACAGGGAAATGAAAAACTGTTTTTT
CASSLAGQGNEKLFF
>TRBJ2-5|TRBV28|NA|few
TGTGCCAGCAGTTCGGAGGGGGAGACCCAGTACTTC
CASSSEGETQYF
>TRBJ2-2|TRBV30|TRBD2|NA
TGTGCCTGGAGTCCCGGGACTAGCGACACCGGGGAGCTGTTTTTT
CAWSPGTSDTGELFF
>TRBJ2-7|TRBV14|TRBD1|NA
TGTGCCAGCAGCCAAGATTCCGGGACAGACTACGAGCAGTACTTC
CASSQDSGTDYEQYF
>TRBJ1-2|TRBV28|TRBD1|NA
TGTGCCAGCAGTTCCGGACAGGGCTATGGCTACACCTTC
CASSSGQGYGYTF
>TRBJ1-3|TRBV5-1|NA|NA
TGCGCCAGCAGCTTGGTGGGGGCTGGTGGAAACACCATATATTTT
CASSLVGAGGNTIYF
>TRBJ2-5|TRBV30|TRBD1|NA
TGTGCCTGGAAACTGGGGACGACAGGGGATAAAGAGACCCAGTACTTC
CAWKLGTTGDKETQYF
>TRBJ1-5|TRBV25-1|TRBD1|few
TGTGCCAGCTGGACAGGGATTAGCAATCAGCCCCAGCATTTT
CASWTGISNQPQHF
>TRBJ2-2|TRBV5-1|NA|NA
TGCGCCAGCAGCTTGGTAGGGACTGGGAACACCGGGGAGCTGTTTTTT
CASSLVGTGNTGELFF
>TRBJ2-3|TRBV30|TRBD2|NA
TGTGCCTGGGCCGAATATAGCGGGAGCACAGATACGCAGTATTTT
CAWAEYSGSTDTQYF
>TRBJ2-7|TRBV5-1|TRBD2|few
TGCGCCAGCAGACCCGGGACTAGTGCGTACGAGCAGTACTTC
CASRPGTSAYEQYF
>TRBJ1-1|TRBV28|TRBD1|NA
TGTGCCAGCAGCCCCGGACAGGGGATCTACACTGAAGCTTTCTTT
CASSPGQGIYTEAFF
>TRBJ2-1|TRBV18|TRBD2|NA
TGTGCCAGCTCATCTTCTCTAGCGGGAGGAGACAATGAGCAGTTCTTC
CASSSSLAGGDNEQFF
>TRBJ2-1|TRBV2|TRBD2|few
TGTGCCAGCAGTGCGGACTGGGGGGGGGAGCAGTTCTTC
CASSADWGGEQFF
>TRBJ1-3|TRBV30|NA|NA
TGTGCCTGGAGTACCCAGGGGTCTGGAAACACCATATATTTT
CAWSTQGSGNTIYF
>TRBJ2-2|TRBV11-2|TRBD1|NA
TGTGCCAGCATACGGACAGGGGGCAACACCGGGGAGCTGTTTTTT
CASIRTGGNTGELFF
>TRBJ1-5|TRBV10-3|NA|NA
TGTGCCATCAGTCCTTATAGCAATCAGCCCCAGCATTTT
CAISPYSNQPQHF
>TRBJ2-3|TRBV7-3|TRBD2|few
TGTGCCAGCAGCCAAAGACTAGCGGGAGGATCAGATACGCAGTATTTT
CASSQRLAGGSDTQYF
>TRBJ2-5|TRBV9|NA|NA
TGTGCCAGCAGCGCGGGGACTCTCCGGGAGACCCAGTACTTC
CASSAGTLRETQYF
>TRBJ1-2|TRBV9|TRBD1|NA
TGTGCCAGCAGCGTAGGAGCCGGGACAGTGTTTGGCTACACCTTC
CASSVGAGTVFGYTF
>TRBJ2-1|TRBV27|NA|few
TGTGCCAGCAGCCCCGAAGGGGCCCCCTACAATGAGCAGTTCTTC
CASSPEGAPYNEQFF
>TRBJ1-5|TRBV2|NA|few
TGTGCCAGCAGCACAGGGAACAATCAGCCCCAGCATTTT
CASSTGNNQPQHF
>TRBJ2-5|TRBV11-2|NA|few
TGTGCCAGCAGCAGCTACCAGGGTGGAGAGACCCAGTACTTC
CASSSYQGGETQYF
>TRBJ1-2|TRBV27|TRBD1|NA
TGTGCCAGCAGTTTATCACAGGGGACAGGGGAAGGTGGCTACACCTTC
CASSLSQGTGEGGYTF
>TRBJ2-1|TRBV29-1|TRBD2|NA
TGCAGCGTTGACGCGGGAGAGTACAATGAGCAGTTCTTC
CSVDAGEYNEQFF
>TRBJ1-1|TRBV5-1|NA|NA
TGCGCCAGCAGCGGCAGGGCAATGAGTGAAGCTTTCTTT
CASSGRAMSEAFF
>TRBJ1-1|TRBV19|TRBD1|few
TGTGCCAGCACAAAACAGGGGATCGGTACTGAAGCTTTCTTT
CASTKQGIGTEAFF
>TRBJ2-7|TRBV19|TRBD2|NA
TGTGCCAGTAGTAAAATGGGGGGGTCCTACGAGCAGTACTTC
CASSKMGGSYEQYF
>TRBJ2-4|TRBV5-1|NA|NA
TGCGCCAGCAGGACTACAGGGTCGTCCAAAAACATTCAGTACTTC
CASRTTGSSKNIQYF
>TRBJ1-3|TRBV7-8|NA|few
TGTGCCAGCAGCTTAGCTACAAGCTCTGGAAACACCATATATTTT
CASSLATSSGNTIYF
>TRBJ2-1|TRBV5-4|NA|NA
TGTGCCAGCAGCTTCTTCAATGAGCAGTTCTTC
CASSFFNEQFF
>TRBJ2-1|TRBV2|TRBD2|NA
TGTGCCAGCAACGGGGGGGGGATCGGGAATGAGCAGTTCTTC
CASNGGGIGNEQFF
>TRBJ1-2|TRBV27|NA|NA
TGTGCCAGCACCCCGGACAGACCACACGGCTACACCTTC
CASTPDRPHGYTF
>TRBJ1-5|TRBV28|NA|NA
TGTGCCAGCAGAACCGGGGGGAGCCAGCCCCAGCATTTT
CASRTGGSQPQHF
>TRBJ1-2|TRBV6-1|NA|many
TGTGCCAGCAGTGAAAGAACAGGGCCTAACTATGGCTACACCTTC
CASSERTGPNYGYTF